The 3 T cell receptor beta chains presented below share a single source sample, sequenced in a study of blood T cell repertoires in COVID-19. Only in-frame clones appear in the TCRdb table, and some are missing; sequencing was by immunoSEQ multiplex PCR. The sample carries over 95,000 clones, roughly 89% recorded once. Input material: peripheral blood. All receptors derive from a man between 65 and 79 years old with active or convalescent COVID-19.

The CDR3 protein is CASSEPQGGYTF. CDR3 DNA sequence: TGTGCCAGCAGTGAACCCCAGGGTGGCTACACCTTC. V is TRBV2 and J is TRBJ1-2; perhaps TRBD1 as D (5 bases). The CDR3 totals 12 residues. CDR1 is SNHLY and CDR2 is FYNNEI in the germline V gene. Trimming stripped 2 bases from V and 7 bases from J, with 8 bases between.

This chain links TRBV18 with TRBJ2-2; 7 bases match TRBD1. Germline CDR1 and CDR2: KGHSH and LQKENI. This CDR3 region has 15 residues. The ends lost 6 bases at V and 4 bases at J; junction bases unmatched: 8. CDR3 DNA: TGTGCCAGCTCGTTCCAGGGACAGTTCACCGGGGAGCTGTTTTTT. Its translation: CASSFQGQFTGELFF.

The chain combines TRBV7-2 with TRBJ2-2; unclear D gene. Germline V gene data show CDR1 as SGHTA and CDR2 as FQGNSA. Trimming left V 3 bases short and J 5 bases short, with 10 bases between. The CDR3 length is 14 residues. CDR3 sequence: CASSFRLRTGELFF. CDR3 coding DNA: TGTGCCAGCAGCTTCCGTTTGAGGACCGGGGAGCTGTTTTTT.